The 9 T cell receptor beta chains below come from one sample, sequenced in a study of T-cell memory formation after mild COVID-19. Each CDR3 protein gets one entry after TCRdb re-called the 5' RACE reads with MiXCR. The sample contains 140,000 or so distinct CDR3 sequences, roughly 19% of which appear only once. The sequenced sample was PBMCs or a T cell subset sorted from them (not recorded which). These receptors came from an adult woman who had mild COVID-19 (a few samples of this study predate the infection). Cell type and time point are not known.

The genes are TRBV18 and TRBJ2-4; D is uncertain. V was clipped by 0 bases and J by 0 bases, with 9 bases between them. Germline V gene lookup returns CDR1 KGHSH and CDR2 LQKENI. The CDR3 length is 16 residues. The CDR3 nucleotides are TGTGCCAGCTCACCACCGGGCGCGATAGCCAAAAACATTCAGTACTTC. Amino acids: CASSPPGAIAKNIQYF.

The chain carries TRBV18 and TRBJ2-7; 9 bases match TRBD1. V lost 3 bases and J lost 6; bases outside the gene matches: 9. Germline V gene data show CDR1 as KGHSH and CDR2 as LQKENI. This CDR3 is 15 amino acids long. Here the CDR3 DNA reads TGTGCCAGCTCACCTAATGCCGGGACAGGGATCGAGCAGTACTTC. It translates to CASSPNAGTGIEQYF.

The table lists this clonotype with many counts. This chain links TRBV7-8 with TRBJ2-3; 7 nucleotides align to TRBD2. V dropped 2 bases and J dropped 1; count of bases not matched to a gene: 6. This CDR3 has 16 amino acids. Germline V gives CDR1 SGHVS, CDR2 FQNEAQ. CDR3 nucleotide sequence: TGTGCCAGCAGCTTACCGGGGGGAACGGGCACAGATACGCAGTATTTT. This translates into CASSLPGGTGTDTQYF.

This clonotype has more than one count but fewer than ten. The genes are TRBV12-3 or TRBV12-4 and TRBJ2-5, with 11 bases fitting TRBD2. Trimming removed 6 bases from V and 5 bases from J; junction bases left unmatched: 5. The CDR3 spans 14 residues. The CDR3 sequence: CASRPIAGGETQYF. CDR3 DNA: TGTGCCAGCAGACCCATAGCGGGGGGGGAGACCCAGTACTTC.

In this sample, this clonotype turned up many times. V is TRBV5-1 and J is TRBJ2-5; 7 bases are shared with TRBD1. Losses at the gene ends were 4 bases for V and 4 bases for J; bases not matched to a gene: 10. Germline CDR1 reads SGHRS; CDR2 reads YFSETQ. This CDR3 has 15 residues. In DNA, the CDR3 is TGCGCCAGCAGCGTCCTCCCGGGACAGATAGAGACCCAGTACTTC. Its translation is CASSVLPGQIETQYF.

This rearrangement joins TRBV2 to TRBJ2-2; weak D call: TRBD1 (5 bases). V gave up 6 bases and J gave up 5 bases, with 7 bases separating them. CDR1 is SNHLY and CDR2 is FYNNEI in the germline V gene. The CDR3 is made up of 12 amino acids. Here the CDR3 reads CASSHRTGELFF. In DNA, the CDR3 is TGTGCCAGCAGCCACAGGACCGGGGAGCTGTTTTTT. Looking up the rest from reference TRBV2 and TRBJ2-2 gives the full variable domain: EPEVTQTPSHQVTQMGQEVILRCVPISNHLYFYWYRQILGQKVEFLVSFYNNEISEKSEIFDDQFSVERPDGSNFTLKIRSTKLEDSAMYFCASSHRTGELFFGEGSRLTVL.

J is TRBJ2-2 and V is TRBV6-2 or TRBV6-3; D tentatively fits TRBD1 or TRBD2 (7 bases each). This CDR3 contains 14 residues. Trimming removed 6 bases at V and 5 bases at J, with 13 bases between. Germline V CDR1 and CDR2: MNHEY, SVGEGT. This chain's CDR3 is CASRPQGGTGELFF. The CDR3 DNA follows: TGTGCCAGCAGACCTCAGGGGGGGACCGGGGAGCTGTTTTTT.

The sample holds a few counts of this clonotype. The chain joins TRBV12-3 or TRBV12-4 to TRBJ2-3, with TRBD2 matching 10 bases. The CDR3 has 14 residues. Trimming removed 8 bases from V and 4 bases from J; junction bases left unmatched: 6. The CDR3 bases are TGTGCCAGCTCTAGCGGGAGCGCGTCAGATACGCAGTATTTT. Translated: CASSSGSASDTQYF.

This clonotype was seen a few times. The V call is TRBV20-1, the J call TRBJ2-2; possible D gene TRBD2, 5 bases. V lost 3 bases and J lost 6, with 17 bases in between. The CDR3 spans 15 residues. Germline CDR1 DFQATT, CDR2 SNEGSKA (reference sequence). The CDR3 loop reads CSARAAGLGSGELFF. As DNA, the CDR3 is TGCAGTGCTAGGGCGGCGGGCCTGGGATCCGGGGAGCTGTTTTTT.